This T cell receptor beta chain came from a study of Ad26.COV2.S vaccination and SARS-CoV-2 variants. Study-wide context: Ad26.COV2.S arm of COV1001 included the donor. Dosing was one shot or two shots 56 days apart.

Treatment reported: roughly 18 received Ad26.COV2.S at low or high dose, single or two shots; about five received placebo; per-sample allocation not given. The investigators took samples on day 63 after the first vaccine or placebo injection. The individual, an adult aged 18-55 years, was a donor in Boston. V was cut by 5 bases and J by 4 bases, with 15 bases left in between. Germline lookup yields CDR1 SEHNR and CDR2 FQNEAQ (reference sequence). The CDR3 sequence is 15 residues long. Generated by immunoSEQ multiplex PCR, the TCRdb table keeps only in-frame clones and is missing some. Here the sample spans approximately 450,000 clones, 80% to 95% being singletons.

The source is a person aged 18-60 years who received the Ad26.COV2.S COVID-19 vaccine or a placebo. This specimen consisted of peripheral blood, obtained in a trial of Ad26.COV2.S vaccine versus placebo. This sequence joins TRBV7-9 and TRBJ2-1; D gene ambiguous. The CDR3 region is CASSPHTLGYNEQFF. For the CDR3, the DNA is TGTGCCAGCAGCCCACACACCCTAGGATACAATGAGCAGTTCTTC.